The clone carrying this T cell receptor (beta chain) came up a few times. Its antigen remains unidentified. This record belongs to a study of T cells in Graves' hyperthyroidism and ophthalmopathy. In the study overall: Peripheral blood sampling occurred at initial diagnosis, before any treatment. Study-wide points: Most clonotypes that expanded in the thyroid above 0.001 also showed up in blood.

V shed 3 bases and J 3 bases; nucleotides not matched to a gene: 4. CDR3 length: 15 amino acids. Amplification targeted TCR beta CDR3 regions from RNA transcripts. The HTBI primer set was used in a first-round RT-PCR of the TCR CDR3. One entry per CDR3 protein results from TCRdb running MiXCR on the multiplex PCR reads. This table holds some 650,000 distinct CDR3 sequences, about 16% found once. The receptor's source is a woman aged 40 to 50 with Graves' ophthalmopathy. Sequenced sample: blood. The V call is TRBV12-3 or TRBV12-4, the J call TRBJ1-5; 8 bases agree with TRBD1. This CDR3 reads CASSFSGGINQPQHF. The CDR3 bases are TGTGCCAGCAGTTTCTCAGGGGGCATCAATCAGCCCCAGCATTTT.